A selection of T cell receptor beta chains follows, all from one sample in a study of cytomegalovirus exposure and HLA in healthy donors. Assay: immunoSEQ multiplex PCR; the TCRdb copy retains only in-frame clones and omits some. The sample holds roughly 110,000 clones, around 77% seen once. Sequencing was done on a sample of PBMCs. These receptors were collected from a man younger than 35 in good health and CMV-seronegative. The CDR3 runs from the conserved cysteine through the conserved F or W. A D gene is named only where the DNA matches it firmly. Size tells how often a clone was seen (once, few, many) or the class of an expanded clone, and some rows leave it out.

clone size	V gene	D gene	J gene	CDR3 protein	CDR3 DNA
.	TRBV2	.	TRBJ1-6	CASSEDWGDSPLHF	TGTGCCAGCAGTGAGGACTGGGGGGATTCACCCCTCCACTTT
.	TRBV7-8	TRBD1	TRBJ1-1	CASSLGADRFEAFF	TGTGCCAGCAGCTTAGGCGCGGACAGGTTTGAAGCTTTCTTT
.	TRBV19	TRBD1	TRBJ1-4	CASTPGQGSRKLFF	TGTGCCAGTACCCCGGGACAGGGGTCTAGGAAACTGTTTTTT
.	TRBV19	.	TRBJ2-1	CATAKGGWDEQFF	TGTGCCACCGCCAAGGGGGGGTGGGATGAGCAGTTCTTC
.	TRBV19	TRBD1	TRBJ1-1	CASSPPGTVNTEAFF	TGTGCCAGTAGTCCCCCCGGGACAGTTAACACTGAAGCTTTCTTT
once	TRBV2	.	TRBJ1-2	CASKTTNSGYTF	TGTGCCAGCAAGACCACTAACTCCGGCTACACCTTC
.	TRBV28	TRBD1	TRBJ2-6	CASSPPGQVLGANVLTF	TGTGCCAGCAGTCCCCCCGGACAGGTCCTTGGGGCCAACGTCCTGACTTTC
once	TRBV18	.	TRBJ2-1	CASSPSGLTRGEQFF	TGTGCCAGCTCACCATCGGGACTTACCCGCGGTGAGCAGTTCTTC
few	TRBV2	.	TRBJ1-4	CASSDRRELFF	TGTGCCAGCAGTGACCGGAGAGAACTGTTTTTT
.	TRBV6-1	.	TRBJ2-1	CASRDFYYNEQFF	TGTGCCAGCCGGGACTTCTATTACAATGAGCAGTTCTTC
.	TRBV9	.	TRBJ2-3	CASSAGIVDTQYF	TGTGCCAGCAGCGCCGGTATAGTAGATACGCAGTATTTT
.	TRBV5-6	.	TRBJ1-2	CASSPDSFYGYTF	TGTGCCAGCAGCCCGGACAGCTTCTATGGCTACACCTTC
.	TRBV28	.	TRBJ1-2	CASTPSTAYGYTF	TGTGCCAGCACCCCCTCGACAGCCTATGGCTACACCTTC
.	TRBV6-5	.	TRBJ1-5	CASTYESNQPQHF	TGTGCCAGCACCTACGAGAGCAATCAGCCCCAGCATTTT
.	TRBV11-2	.	TRBJ1-5	CASSSGRGDQPQHF	TGTGCCAGCAGCTCGGGGAGGGGGGATCAGCCCCAGCATTTT
.	TRBV19	TRBD2	TRBJ2-2	CASSIRGDYNTGELFF	TGTGCCAGTAGTATACGGGGGGACTACAACACCGGGGAGCTGTTTTTT
.	TRBV7-3	TRBD1	TRBJ2-1	CASSYSQGAGEQFF	TGTGCCAGCAGCTATAGTCAGGGGGCGGGTGAGCAGTTCTTC
.	TRBV5-1	TRBD1	TRBJ2-7	CASSRGRRGLYEQYF	TGCGCCAGCAGCAGGGGTCGCAGGGGGCTTTACGAGCAGTACTTC
.	TRBV5-1	.	TRBJ2-7	CASSGSGGREQYF	TGCGCCAGCAGCGGCTCAGGGGGGCGCGAGCAGTACTTC
.	TRBV27	TRBD1	TRBJ1-2	CASREQGARGGYTF	TGTGCCAGCCGAGAACAGGGGGCGAGGGGTGGCTACACCTTC
.	TRBV7-2	.	TRBJ2-7	CASSSLGGAGYEQYF	TGTGCCAGCAGCTCCCTGGGGGGGGCCGGATACGAGCAGTACTTC
.	TRBV5-1	.	TRBJ2-2	CASSNYGRNTGELFF	TGCGCCAGCAGTAACTACGGGAGGAACACCGGGGAGCTGTTTTTT
.	TRBV19	.	TRBJ1-5	CASRLVSGPQHF	TGTGCCAGTAGGTTGGTTAGTGGGCCCCAGCATTTT
.	TRBV28	TRBD1	TRBJ2-7	CASSLIISGQGIYEQYF	TGTGCCAGCAGTTTGATAATCTCGGGACAGGGGATCTACGAGCAGTACTTC
.	TRBV7-9	TRBD1	TRBJ1-1	CSSSSGTGGASNTEAFF	TGTTCCAGCAGCTCTGGGACAGGGGGCGCATCGAACACTGAAGCTTTCTTT
.	TRBV9	TRBD1	TRBJ2-7	CASSVDKDRGYEQYF	TGTGCCAGCAGCGTAGATAAGGACAGGGGTTACGAGCAGTACTTC